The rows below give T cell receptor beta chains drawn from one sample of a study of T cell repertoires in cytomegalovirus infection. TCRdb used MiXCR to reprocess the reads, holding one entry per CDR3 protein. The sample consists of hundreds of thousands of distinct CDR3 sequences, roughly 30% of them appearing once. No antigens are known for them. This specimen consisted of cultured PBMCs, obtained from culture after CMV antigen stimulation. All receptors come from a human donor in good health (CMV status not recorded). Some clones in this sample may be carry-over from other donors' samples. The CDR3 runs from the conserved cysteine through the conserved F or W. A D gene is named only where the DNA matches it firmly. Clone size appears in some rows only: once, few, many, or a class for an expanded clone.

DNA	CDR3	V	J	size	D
TGTGCCAGCGATGCCGGGAGGGCCAGAAGAGGATACGAGCAGTACTTC	CASDAGRARRGYEQYF	TRBV6-2/TRBV6-3	TRBJ2-7	-	TRBD2
TGTGCCAGCAGAGCCTCCTCGGGGCAGTACTTC	CASRASSGQYF	TRBV6-1	TRBJ2-7	-	-
TGTGCCAGCGGGCCGGGACAGCCGAACTACAATCAGCCCCAGCATTTT	CASGPGQPNYNQPQHF	TRBV6-1	TRBJ1-5	few	TRBD1
TGTGCCAGCAGTAACACAGGGATCGGGGAGCTGTTTTTT	CASSNTGIGELFF	TRBV12-3/TRBV12-4	TRBJ2-2	-	-
TGTGCCATCAGTGCCGGAGAGCAAGAGACCCAGTACTTC	CAISAGEQETQYF	TRBV10-3	TRBJ2-5	-	-
TGTGCCAGCAGTTTCGGCAGGGCGACTGAAGCTTTCTTT	CASSFGRATEAFF	TRBV12-3/TRBV12-4	TRBJ1-1	many	-
TGCAGTGCGCTGCCTAGCGGGGGAGTGCGGTACAATGAGCAGTTCTTC	CSALPSGGVRYNEQFF	TRBV20-1	TRBJ2-1	-	TRBD2
TGCGCCAGCAGCTTGGCCATGGTCGCAACTAATGAAAAACTGTTTTTT	CASSLAMVATNEKLFF	TRBV5-1	TRBJ1-4	few	-
TGCGCCAGCAGCCAAGCGGTTCGTCTGTCGGGGGCTATAGTCAAAAACATTCAGTACTTC	CASSQAVRLSGAIVKNIQYF	TRBV4-3	TRBJ2-4	few	-
TGTGCCAGCAGCATTACTAGCGGGAGGGCCCTAGCCAAAAACATTCAGTACTTC	CASSITSGRALAKNIQYF	TRBV11-2	TRBJ2-4	-	TRBD2
TGTGCCATCAGTGACGACAGGGGTTATCCGCAGTATTTT	CAISDDRGYPQYF	TRBV10-3	TRBJ2-3	-	TRBD1
TGTGCCAGTAGTAGGACCCTAATTCGGGACCTGAGATGGGGGAGCTCCTACAATGAGCAGTTCTTC	CASSRTLIRDLRWGSSYNEQFF	TRBV19	TRBJ2-1	few	-
TGTGCCAGCTCATCCGGGACAGGAAGCCATCAGCCCCAGCATTTT	CASSSGTGSHQPQHF	TRBV18	TRBJ1-5	-	TRBD1
TGCAGTGCTTCGGGACAGGCGGTAGACGAGACCCAGTACTTC	CSASGQAVDETQYF	TRBV20-1	TRBJ2-5	-	TRBD1
TGTGCCAGCAGCCAAAGCCCGAGCTCCTATAATTCACCCCTCCACTTT	CASSQSPSSYNSPLHF	TRBV27	TRBJ1-6	-	-
TGTGCCAGCAGCCTTATCGCCGCGGAGGGGAACACTGAAGCTTTCTTT	CASSLIAAEGNTEAFF	TRBV12-3/TRBV12-4	TRBJ1-1	few	-
TGTGCCAGCAGCTTAGGGCAGAGTCACAGCGGGGAGCTGTTTTTT	CASSLGQSHSGELFF	TRBV7-2	TRBJ2-2	few	-
TGCAGTGCTAGCCCCACCGGGGGCCAAGAGACCCAGTACTTC	CSASPTGGQETQYF	TRBV20-1	TRBJ2-5	-	-
TGTGCCAGCTGTGGGGTATTGGTCTCCTACGAGCAGTACTTC	CASCGVLVSYEQYF	TRBV2	TRBJ2-7	-	-
TGCGCCAGCAGGGGACACAGGGCTCAGCCCCAGCATTTT	CASRGHRAQPQHF	TRBV10-2	TRBJ1-5	few	-
TGTGCCAGCAGCTTAAACAGAAACTACGAGCAGTACTTC	CASSLNRNYEQYF	TRBV11-2	TRBJ2-7	-	-
TGTGCCAGCTCACCTCGACTAGCGGATACCGGGGAGCTGTTTTTT	CASSPRLADTGELFF	TRBV18	TRBJ2-2	-	TRBD2
TGTGCCAGCAGCCCCTGGGAGGGTCGGGAGTTCTTC	CASSPWEGREFF	TRBV7-9	TRBJ2-1	few	TRBD2
TGTGCCAGTAGTAAACCGGGACTAGGCTCCTACAATGAGCAGTTCTTC	CASSKPGLGSYNEQFF	TRBV19	TRBJ2-1	once	TRBD2
TGTGCCAGCAGCGTATTAGGGGGTCTTTCTGGGGCCAACGTCCTGACTTTC	CASSVLGGLSGANVLTF	TRBV9	TRBJ2-6	-	-
TGTGCCACCAGTGATTCCCCCGGAGGGGCGCAGTATTTT	CATSDSPGGAQYF	TRBV24-1	TRBJ2-3	few	-
TGTGCCAGCAGCCCGGAGGCGTGGGGTCAGCCCCAGCATTTT	CASSPEAWGQPQHF	TRBV7-6	TRBJ1-5	-	-
TGTGCCAGCAGGCGGACCCTAACGTCGGAGTACTTC	CASRRTLTSEYF	TRBV6-5	TRBJ2-7	-	-
TGCGCCAGCAGCTCGACGGGGAACTCTGGAAACACCATATATTTT	CASSSTGNSGNTIYF	TRBV5-1	TRBJ1-3	few	-
TGTGCCAACAGCACCAACCCGGACAGCGATTTTGGGGAGCTGTTTTTT	CANSTNPDSDFGELFF	TRBV7-6	TRBJ2-2	-	-
TGCGCCAGCAGCCTGGGGCCCGGGCCCCAGTACTTC	CASSLGPGPQYF	TRBV4-3	TRBJ2-5	-	-
TGCAGTGGTAGGAGGGTAGGCAATGAGCAGTTCTTC	CSGRRVGNEQFF	TRBV20-1	TRBJ2-1	-	-
TGTGCCAGCGGACAGTTATCCTATGGCTACACCTTC	CASGQLSYGYTF	TRBV28	TRBJ1-2	-	-
TGTGCCAGCAGAAACCTCCGGGGGACAGATACGCAGTATTTT	CASRNLRGTDTQYF	TRBV11-2	TRBJ2-3	-	-
TGTGCCAGCAGTTTAGTCAGGGGTACCTACGAGCAGTACTTC	CASSLVRGTYEQYF	TRBV12-3/TRBV12-4	TRBJ2-7	-	-
TGTGCCAGCACCCTTGGGACAGGGGTCTCACCCCTCCACTTT	CASTLGTGVSPLHF	TRBV12-3/TRBV12-4	TRBJ1-6	-	TRBD1
TGTGCCAGCCTGGAAACAGATACGCAGTATTTT	CASLETDTQYF	TRBV2	TRBJ2-3	-	-
TGTGCCAGCAGCCAAGAAAACGTCGCAGGGGGAAGCAATCAGCCCCAGCATTTT	CASSQENVAGGSNQPQHF	TRBV3-1	TRBJ1-5	-	TRBD1
TGTGCCAGCAGTTACTCTGGGCTAGCGGAAAACATTCAGTACTTC	CASSYSGLAENIQYF	TRBV6-6	TRBJ2-4	-	TRBD2
TGTGCCAGCAGTGGGGAGAGACTAGCGGGAGGGGCTGAGCAGTTCTTC	CASSGERLAGGAEQFF	TRBV12-3/TRBV12-4	TRBJ2-1	few	TRBD2
TGTGCCAGCAGATACGGGAGGGGCCAAGAGACCCAGTACTTC	CASRYGRGQETQYF	TRBV7-2	TRBJ2-5	few	TRBD2
TGTGCCAGCAGTTCGGGGGTTTCCTACAATGAGCAGTTCTTC	CASSSGVSYNEQFF	TRBV12-3/TRBV12-4	TRBJ2-1	few	-
TGTGCCAGTAGTAGTCCCAACAGGGGTGACATTCAGTACTTC	CASSSPNRGDIQYF	TRBV19	TRBJ2-4	-	TRBD1
TGTGCCAGCAGTGCCGACAGGGTAGGCCACGAGCAGTACTTC	CASSADRVGHEQYF	TRBV2	TRBJ2-7	-	TRBD1
TGTGCCAGCAGCGCCACCGGGACAGGGGGCGGCTATGGCTACACCTTC	CASSATGTGGGYGYTF	TRBV7-2	TRBJ1-2	few	TRBD1
TGTGCCAGCAGCCGATGGCGAGATACGCAGTATTTT	CASSRWRDTQYF	TRBV7-6	TRBJ2-3	many	-
TGTGCCAGCAGAATCGACACAAGGAGCTACAATGAGCAGTTCTTC	CASRIDTRSYNEQFF	TRBV27	TRBJ2-1	-	-
TGCAGTGCTAGAGACCTCATTGGGGGGTCGCAAGAGACCCAGTACTTC	CSARDLIGGSQETQYF	TRBV20-1	TRBJ2-5	few	-
TGTGCCAGCTACAGGGGGAGCTATGGCTACACCTTC	CASYRGSYGYTF	TRBV6-5	TRBJ1-2	-	TRBD1
TGTGCCAGCAGCCAAACGGACAGGCCCTACGAGCAGTACTTC	CASSQTDRPYEQYF	TRBV3-1	TRBJ2-7	few	TRBD1
TGTGCCAGCAGCCAAGGAATGAACACTGAAGCTTTCTTT	CASSQGMNTEAFF	TRBV7-2	TRBJ1-1	many	-
TGTGCCAGCAGTTTACGGTGGTCGGGGACAGGCTCGGACAAGCAGTACTTC	CASSLRWSGTGSDKQYF	TRBV6-2/TRBV6-3	TRBJ2-7	few	TRBD1
TGTGCCAGCAGTGGAAACCCTTTCTATGGCTACACCTTC	CASSGNPFYGYTF	TRBV28	TRBJ1-2	-	-
TGTGCCAGCAGTTACGGGTGGGTTAATGAGCAGTTCTTC	CASSYGWVNEQFF	TRBV6-5	TRBJ2-1	few	-
TGTGCCAGCAGGAAGGCTAGCGGGAGGTACGAGCAGTACTTC	CASRKASGRYEQYF	TRBV7-2	TRBJ2-7	-	TRBD2
TGCAGCGTTGAAGACCCCGGGGAGCTGTTTTTT	CSVEDPGELFF	TRBV29-1	TRBJ2-2	-	-
TGTGCCAGCAGCTTGGGACAGGGGACGGATCAGCCCCAGCATTTT	CASSLGQGTDQPQHF	TRBV5-4	TRBJ1-5	few	TRBD1
TGTGCCAGCAGCTTAGGGTTCTCGGGGGAAAGCACAGATACGCAGTATTTT	CASSLGFSGESTDTQYF	TRBV7-6	TRBJ2-3	few	-
TGTGCCAGCTCACCCGAACAAATGAACACTGAAGCTTTCTTT	CASSPEQMNTEAFF	TRBV7-8	TRBJ1-1	-	-